This T cell receptor (beta chain) was sequenced during a study of blood T cell repertoires in COVID-19. Study summary: Both acute and convalescent COVID-19 samples were obtained from the United States, Italy and Spain. In each case, the material was cDNA or gDNA derived from T cells, B-cell-depleted T cells, or PBMCs.

Per the original methods: Estimation of nucleated cell counts was performed using reference gene primer amplification. Using immunoSEQ multiplex PCR, the repertoire was profiled, and TCRdb retains in-frame clones only, with some absent. V and J calls and clone size are those listed in that table; D and trimming were worked out from the DNA. The table includes 400,000 to 450,000 clones, over 85% detected once. Germline loops: CDR1 MGHRA, CDR2 YSYEKL. J lost 7 bases, V lost 1 base, and 8 bases had no gene match. This CDR3 has 16 amino acids. The TCR was taken from a man between 18 and 29 years old with COVID-19, enrolled during active disease. Sample: peripheral blood. The chain combines TRBV4-1 with TRBJ2-7; 12 nucleotides match TRBD1. The CDR3 protein is CASSQVLRDRGHEQYF. The DNA of the CDR3 is TGCGCCAGCAGCCAAGTCCTCCGGGACAGGGGGCATGAGCAGTACTTC.